This TCR beta chain was recorded in a study of T cells in localized non-small cell lung cancer. Sequencing was performed with immunoSEQ multiplex PCR; in TCRdb, only in-frame clones are kept and a portion is missing. The table records 59,000 or so clones, just over 90% of them present only once. The CDR3 length is 15 residues. Per germline, CDR1 LNHDA and CDR2 SQIVND (reference sequence). Trimming left V 8 bases short and J 1 base short, with 14 bases between. The source of this sequence is a man between 40 and 70 years old with stage I lung adenocarcinoma. The V gene is TRBV19, the J gene TRBJ2-2, with D perhaps TRBD1 (6 bases). The source material was peripheral blood, sampled before any cancer treatment. CDR3 coding DNA: TGTGCCAGTGCCGACAGGAGCCTGAACACCGGGGAGCTGTTTTTT. It translates to CASADRSLNTGELFF.